This T cell receptor (beta chain) was obtained from a study of blood T cell repertoires in COVID-19. Study-wide background: The study drew acute and convalescent COVID-19 samples from the United States, Italy and Spain. Sources were T cells, B-cell-depleted T cells, or PBMCs; the material itself was cDNA or gDNA.

Per the original data handling: Amplification of reference gene primers was used by the study to estimate nucleated cell counts. The assay was immunoSEQ multiplex PCR, and TCRdb's table has in-frame clones only and misses some. Clone size and the V and J calls come from that table; the DNA yielded D and trimming. The data contain some 8,000 clones, less than 75% of them singletons. Sequencing used peripheral blood. The sequence derives from a human donor in a cohort sampled during active COVID-19.

The CDR3 here is CASVTWVGTGYHEQYF. The CDR3 region has the DNA TGTGCTAGTGTCACCTGGGTGGGGACAGGGTACCACGAGCAGTACTTC. V is TRBV12-5 and J is TRBJ2-7, with 9 positions matching TRBD1. This CDR3 comprises 16 residues. Germline V gene data show CDR1 as LGHNT and CDR2 as FRNRAP. The V gene end was trimmed by 7 bases and the J gene end by 5 bases; junction bases not matched to a gene: 15.